This T cell receptor (beta chain) originates from a study of a mutant IDH1 vaccine in newly diagnosed glioma. Study-level findings and limits: Immune responses arising from the vaccine appeared in around 92% of patients.

There are 15 residues in the CDR3. Per germline, CDR1 SGHTA and CDR2 FQGNSA. V shed 1 base and J shed 1 base, with 10 bases lying between them. About this clone: Its antigen is unidentified.

Time point here: week 11, during vaccination. Vaccine doses each comprised 300 ug of mutant IDH1 20-mer peptide, with topical imiquimod. Produced via immunoSEQ multiplex PCR; TCRdb's table is partial and in-frame only. The data contain roughly 62,000 clones, over 75% of them singletons. The V and J genes are TRBV7-2 and TRBJ2-5, with no clear D. The TCR comes from a man aged 35 to 55 with glioma. This specimen consisted of PBMCs, obtained from a glioma patient whose treatment included an IDH1 peptide vaccine. The CDR3: CASSLVADLQETQYF. CDR3 DNA: TGTGCCAGCAGCTTAGTTGCGGACCTCCAAGAGACCCAGTACTTC.